Listed below are T cell receptor beta chains from one sample, sequenced in a study of OX40 agonist ivuxolimab in advanced cancers. Profiled with immunoSEQ multiplex PCR; TCRdb holds only in-frame clones, not every one. Here the sample spans tens of thousands of clones, over 80% being singletons. The sample here was CD4+ or CD8+ T cells sorted from blood, taken in a trial of the OX40 agonist ivuxolimab. These receptor sequences come from an adult with an advanced solid tumor such as melanoma, head and neck, liver or kidney cancer. CDR3s include the opening cysteine and the closing phenylalanine or tryptophan. Each record gives: V gene, D gene, J gene, clone size, CDR3 DNA, CDR3 protein. The D gene is left open where the match is weak. Part of the rows lack a size; the others show once, few, many or a class for expanded clones.

V gene: TRBV9
D gene: TRBD2
J gene: TRBJ2-2
clone size: -
CDR3 DNA: TGTGCCAGCAGCGTAGACCGGACTAGCGGGATCAACACCGGGGAGCTGTTTTTT
CDR3 protein: CASSVDRTSGINTGELFF

V gene: TRBV15
D gene: TRBD1
J gene: TRBJ1-1
clone size: once
CDR3 DNA: TGTGCCACCAGCAGACTCGGGACAGGAGACACTGAAGCTTTCTTT
CDR3 protein: CATSRLGTGDTEAFF

V gene: TRBV28
D gene: -
J gene: TRBJ2-2
clone size: -
CDR3 DNA: TGTGCCAGCAGTTCCCTTTTGGTGGGAAGGAACACCGGGGAGCTGTTTTTT
CDR3 protein: CASSSLLVGRNTGELFF

V gene: TRBV9
D gene: -
J gene: TRBJ2-2
clone size: -
CDR3 DNA: TGTGCCAGCAGCGTAGAGGTAGCAACAGCGAACACCGGGGAGCTGTTTTTT
CDR3 protein: CASSVEVATANTGELFF

V gene: TRBV5-4
D gene: TRBD2
J gene: TRBJ2-5
clone size: once
CDR3 DNA: TGTGCCAGCAGCCAGACTAGCGGGAGTTTCAAGGAGTACTTC
CDR3 protein: CASSQTSGSFKEYF

V gene: TRBV5-1
D gene: -
J gene: TRBJ1-5
clone size: -
CDR3 DNA: TGCGCCAGCAGCCTTGGGCAGGGCGGCAATCAGCCCCAGCATTTT
CDR3 protein: CASSLGQGGNQPQHF

V gene: TRBV2
D gene: -
J gene: TRBJ2-2
clone size: -
CDR3 DNA: TGTGCCACCAAAGGCAGGGAAAACACCGGGGAGCTGTTTTTT
CDR3 protein: CATKGRENTGELFF

V gene: TRBV5-4
D gene: -
J gene: TRBJ2-2
clone size: -
CDR3 DNA: TGTGCCAGCAGCCCCCCCCGTAGCGGAGCGAACACCGGGGAGCTGTTTTTT
CDR3 protein: CASSPPRSGANTGELFF

V gene: TRBV28
D gene: TRBD1
J gene: TRBJ2-5
clone size: -
CDR3 DNA: TGTGCCAGCAGTCGGACAGGGCCCGTGGAGACCCAGTACTTC
CDR3 protein: CASSRTGPVETQYF

V gene: TRBV18
D gene: -
J gene: TRBJ1-6
clone size: -
CDR3 DNA: TGTGCCAGCTCACCAGGAATCAATTCACCCCTCCACTTT
CDR3 protein: CASSPGINSPLHF

V gene: TRBV9
D gene: -
J gene: TRBJ1-3
clone size: once
CDR3 DNA: TGTGCCAGCAGCGTCTCGGGAAACACCATATATTTT
CDR3 protein: CASSVSGNTIYF

V gene: TRBV11-1
D gene: -
J gene: TRBJ2-5
clone size: -
CDR3 DNA: TGTGCCAGCAGCTTAGAATCAGGGCAGGGCGAGACCCAGTACTTC
CDR3 protein: CASSLESGQGETQYF

V gene: TRBV6-5
D gene: -
J gene: TRBJ2-7
clone size: -
CDR3 DNA: TGTGCCAGCAGACGGGAGAAGGGCGAGCAGTACTTC
CDR3 protein: CASRREKGEQYF

V gene: TRBV19
D gene: -
J gene: TRBJ2-3
clone size: -
CDR3 DNA: TGTGCCAGTCAACTCTCCAACGTCCCCACAGATACGCAGTATTTT
CDR3 protein: CASQLSNVPTDTQYF

V gene: TRBV27
D gene: -
J gene: TRBJ1-5
clone size: -
CDR3 DNA: TGTGCCACCAGTGAGGCAGGGGCAAATCAGCCCCAGCATTTT
CDR3 protein: CATSEAGANQPQHF

V gene: TRBV28
D gene: -
J gene: TRBJ2-7
clone size: -
CDR3 DNA: TGTGCCAGCAATAGGGGGGGTTGGTACGAGCAGTACTTC
CDR3 protein: CASNRGGWYEQYF

V gene: TRBV27
D gene: TRBD2
J gene: TRBJ2-2
clone size: -
CDR3 DNA: TGTGCCAGCAGTTATGGCGGGAGGCACCCCGGGGAGCTGTTTTTT
CDR3 protein: CASSYGGRHPGELFF

V gene: TRBV6-5
D gene: TRBD1
J gene: TRBJ2-1
clone size: -
CDR3 DNA: TGTGCCAGCAGTCCACAGGGGGCGCAATATAATGAGCAGTTCTTC
CDR3 protein: CASSPQGAQYNEQFF